The clone carrying this T cell receptor beta chain was observed many times. Its cognate antigen is unknown. The sample comes from a study of T cell repertoires in cytomegalovirus infection. Study results and limitations: There were carriers of CMV plus the relevant HLA, and cumulative public TCR beta family frequency identified them.

Germline-derived CDR1 and CDR2 are SGHTA and FQGNSA. V lost 3 bases to trimming and J lost 6 bases, with 3 bases between them. This CDR3 has 10 residues. Via MiXCR, TCRdb re-called the reads, giving one row per CDR3 protein. The data contain more than 400,000 distinct CDR3 sequences, 26% of them singletons. This chain links TRBV7-2 with TRBJ2-7; no reliable D call. The source material was PBMCs. This TCR came from a human donor in good health (CMV status not recorded). Some clones in this sample may be carry-over from other donors' samples. This CDR3 is CASSFSEQYF. CDR3 sequence (DNA): TGTGCCAGCAGCTTCTCCGAGCAGTACTTC.